This T cell receptor beta chain was retrieved from a study of shared clonotypes between healthy human individuals. Study-level results: The four-donor shared clonotypes exceeded non-shared clonotypes in generation probability, with non-shared ones scoring lower. Naive subsets generally exceeded memory subsets in estimated richness.

In the CD4+ fraction, cells were divided into CD45RA+ naive and CD45RA-negative memory subsets. Each replicate PCR on the sorted subsets used 200 to 250 ng DNA (around 30,000 T cell genomes). The table came from immunoSEQ multiplex PCR; TCRdb's copy has only in-frame clones and leaves some out. Of 2.3 million or so clones in the sample, 85% to 95% were seen once. Concerning this clone itself: Its antigen remains unidentified.

The CDR3 has 14 residues. CDR1 and CDR2 from the germline V gene are KGHSY and FQNENV. V was trimmed by 5 bases and J by 1 base, leaving 11 bases between them. The receptor was derived from a man in his late teens or twenties in good health. Some clones in this sample may be carry-over from other donors' samples. The rearrangement joins TRBV16 to TRBJ1-1; D gene unclear. The sample taken for sequencing was naive CD4+ T cells from PBMCs. The subset here: CD45RA+ positively selected. The CDR3 DNA sequence: TGTGCCAGCAGCAACGACCTTTGGAACACTGAAGCTTTCTTT. Residues: CASSNDLWNTEAFF. The full variable domain, completed using reference TRBV16 and TRBJ1-1, is GEEVAQTPKHLVRGEGQKAKLYCAPIKGHSYVFWYQQVLKNEFKFLISFQNENVFDETGMPKERFSAKCLPNSPCSLEIQATKLEDSAVYFCASSNDLWNTEAFFGQGTRLTVV.